This record concerns one T cell receptor (beta chain) sequence. Its target is not known. Germline V CDR1 and CDR2: SNHLY, FYNNEI. The CDR3 is made up of 13 amino acids. V dropped 11 bases and J dropped 2 bases, with 14 bases sitting between them. The data were taken from a study of T-cell memory formation after mild COVID-19. TCRdb reprocessed the 5' RACE reads with MiXCR, giving one entry per CDR3 protein. Of around 250,000 distinct CDR3 sequences in the sample, 15% to 20% were seen once. Broader study findings: Largely, contracting CD4+ clones fell within CM and EM, and contracting CD8+ clones within EMRA. Clones contracting over day 15 to 85 were CD4/CD8 balanced, with later expanders leaning CD4+.

The sequenced sample was PBMCs or a T cell subset sorted from them (not recorded which). The clonotype comes from a man between 18 and 35 years old who had mild COVID-19 (a few samples of this study predate the infection). Cell type and time point are not known. The chain links TRBV2 to TRBJ2-3, with D tentatively TRBD1 or TRBD2 (6 bases each). The CDR3 bases are TGTGCCGGACACGGGGGCTTCACAGATACGCAGTATTTT. Protein sequence: CAGHGGFTDTQYF.